These 2 T cell receptor beta chains were sequenced from one sample in a study of T cell changes during pregnancy in multiple sclerosis. Method: immunoSEQ multiplex PCR; TCRdb's copy keeps in-frame clones and lacks some. Of tens of thousands of clones in the sample, more than 85% were seen once. Material: CD4+ T cells from peripheral blood mononuclear cells, obtained in the third trimester of pregnancy. The receptors here all came from a female donor in good health, enrolled as a control in a pregnancy study.

The rearrangement links TRBV5-1 to TRBJ2-7, with D possibly TRBD1 on 5 matching bases. CDR3 length equals 15 residues. V was shortened by 0 bases and J by 0 bases, with 10 bases between the two germline ends. From germline, CDR1 is SGHRS and CDR2 YFSETQ. CDR3 loop: CASSLATGDSYEQYF. The CDR3 bases are TGCGCCAGCAGCTTGGCTACAGGTGACTCCTACGAGCAGTACTTC.

The V gene is TRBV30, the J gene TRBJ1-2, with D perhaps TRBD1 (6 bases). Germline V gives CDR1 GTSNPN, CDR2 SVGIG (reference sequence). The CDR3 sequence is 13 residues long. V shed 5 bases and J shed 5 bases, with 15 bases lying between them. DNA for the CDR3: TGTGCCTGGCTACGTAGGACAGCTTATGGCTACACCTTC. Translating it yields CAWLRRTAYGYTF.